A selection of T cell receptor beta chains follows, all from one sample in a study of blood T cell repertoires in COVID-19. Here immunoSEQ multiplex PCR was the method, and the copy in TCRdb shows in-frame clones only, minus some. The sample contains about 130,000 clones, around 86% of which appear only once. Material: peripheral blood. These TCRs come from an elderly man with active or convalescent COVID-19. CDR3s include the opening cysteine and the closing phenylalanine or tryptophan. The D gene is left open where the match is weak. Part of the rows lack a size; the others show once, few, many or a class for expanded clones.

cdr3_nt: TGTGCCAGTAGCCCGAGGAGGAGCTCTGGGGCCAACGTCCTGACTTTC; cdr3_aa: CASSPRRSSGANVLTF; d_call: -; j_call: TRBJ2-6; v_call: TRBV19; clone_size: few
cdr3_nt: TGTGCCAGCAGTTATCCCCTAGGCGCCAGCACAGATACGCAGTATTTT; cdr3_aa: CASSYPLGASTDTQYF; d_call: -; j_call: TRBJ2-3; v_call: TRBV6-2/TRBV6-3; clone_size: -
cdr3_nt: TGTGCCAGCAGCTTAAACCGGGGGGACGGGAATGAGCAGTTCTTC; cdr3_aa: CASSLNRGDGNEQFF; d_call: TRBD2; j_call: TRBJ2-1; v_call: TRBV7-3; clone_size: once
cdr3_nt: TGTGCCAGCAGCCCCCCCGGGGACTCTGGAAACACCATATATTTT; cdr3_aa: CASSPPGDSGNTIYF; d_call: -; j_call: TRBJ1-3; v_call: TRBV7-2; clone_size: -
cdr3_nt: TGCAGTGCTAGTGGGTGGGCCGGAACAGATACGCAGTATTTT; cdr3_aa: CSASGWAGTDTQYF; d_call: -; j_call: TRBJ2-3; v_call: TRBV20-1; clone_size: -
cdr3_nt: TGTGCCAGCAGCTTGGCGGGACTCAGCAGAGAGACCCAGTACTTC; cdr3_aa: CASSLAGLSRETQYF; d_call: -; j_call: TRBJ2-5; v_call: TRBV5-4; clone_size: -
cdr3_nt: TGTGCCAGCAGGGAAGGCGGGGCGGGAGGGCTTTACGAGCAGTACTTC; cdr3_aa: CASREGGAGGLYEQYF; d_call: TRBD2; j_call: TRBJ2-7; v_call: TRBV2; clone_size: -
cdr3_nt: TGTGCCAGCAGTTACAGGGTGAACACTGAAGCTTTCTTT; cdr3_aa: CASSYRVNTEAFF; d_call: -; j_call: TRBJ1-1; v_call: TRBV27; clone_size: few
cdr3_nt: TGTGCCACCCAAAACCGCCGGGAGGGGGGCTACACCTTC; cdr3_aa: CATQNRREGGYTF; d_call: -; j_call: TRBJ1-2; v_call: TRBV28; clone_size: -
cdr3_nt: TGTGCCAGCAGTTACTCTGACAGGGGGTCAAATTCACCCCTCCACTTT; cdr3_aa: CASSYSDRGSNSPLHF; d_call: TRBD1; j_call: TRBJ1-6; v_call: TRBV6-5; clone_size: -
cdr3_nt: TGTGCCAGCAGCTTAGGCGTAGGACTAAACAATGAGCAGTTCTTC; cdr3_aa: CASSLGVGLNNEQFF; d_call: -; j_call: TRBJ2-1; v_call: TRBV7-9; clone_size: -
cdr3_nt: TGTGCCAGTAATAGAAGGACGCGTTCGGGAAACTATGGCTACACCTTC; cdr3_aa: CASNRRTRSGNYGYTF; d_call: -; j_call: TRBJ1-2; v_call: TRBV19; clone_size: once
cdr3_nt: TGCAGCGTTGAAGGGCATCGGGGCTCTGGGGCCAACGTCCTGACTTTC; cdr3_aa: CSVEGHRGSGANVLTF; d_call: -; j_call: TRBJ2-6; v_call: TRBV29-1; clone_size: -
cdr3_nt: TGTGCCAGCAGCTCCAGGACAGGGAGCACAGATACGCAGTATTTT; cdr3_aa: CASSSRTGSTDTQYF; d_call: TRBD1; j_call: TRBJ2-3; v_call: TRBV7-2; clone_size: -
cdr3_nt: TGTGCCAGCAGCATCCCGTCTGGACTAGCGGGAGGGCATTCCTACAATGAGCAGTTCTTC; cdr3_aa: CASSIPSGLAGGHSYNEQFF; d_call: -; j_call: TRBJ2-1; v_call: TRBV21-1; clone_size: -
cdr3_nt: TGTGCCAGCAGTTACGGATGGAGGCCCCTCCACTTT; cdr3_aa: CASSYGWRPLHF; d_call: -; j_call: TRBJ1-6; v_call: TRBV6-2/TRBV6-3; clone_size: few
cdr3_nt: TGTGCCAGCAGACCCTGGCGGGGTGGGGAGGAATATGGCTACACCTTC; cdr3_aa: CASRPWRGGEEYGYTF; d_call: -; j_call: TRBJ1-2; v_call: TRBV6-6; clone_size: -
cdr3_nt: TGTGCCAGCAGTGAAGGGTGGGGCAGCACAGATACGCAGTATTTT; cdr3_aa: CASSEGWGSTDTQYF; d_call: -; j_call: TRBJ2-3; v_call: TRBV2; clone_size: once
cdr3_nt: TGTGCCAGCAGTCCCAGACAGGGTTTGGGGAATCAGCCCCAGCATTTT; cdr3_aa: CASSPRQGLGNQPQHF; d_call: TRBD1; j_call: TRBJ1-5; v_call: TRBV27; clone_size: -
cdr3_nt: TGTGCCAGCAGCTTTAGACAGGCTGAAGCTTTCTTT; cdr3_aa: CASSFRQAEAFF; d_call: -; j_call: TRBJ1-1; v_call: TRBV7-9; clone_size: -
cdr3_nt: TGTGCCACCAGCAGAGATCGAGGTCGTACAGATACGCAGTATTTT; cdr3_aa: CATSRDRGRTDTQYF; d_call: -; j_call: TRBJ2-3; v_call: TRBV15; clone_size: -
cdr3_nt: TGTGCCAGCAGCACCAGTAGCGGGGCCAGGACAGATACGCAGTATTTT; cdr3_aa: CASSTSSGARTDTQYF; d_call: TRBD2; j_call: TRBJ2-3; v_call: TRBV7-3; clone_size: -
cdr3_nt: TGTGCCAGCAGTCCTAGCAGGGGAAGGGGCATGAACACTGAAGCTTTCTTT; cdr3_aa: CASSPSRGRGMNTEAFF; d_call: -; j_call: TRBJ1-1; v_call: TRBV6-6; clone_size: -
cdr3_nt: TGTGCCATCAGTGAGAGAGGCGCAGGGAGGAATGAAAAACTGTTTTTT; cdr3_aa: CAISERGAGRNEKLFF; d_call: -; j_call: TRBJ1-4; v_call: TRBV10-3; clone_size: few
cdr3_nt: TGCGCCAGCAGCACCGGGACAGTAGGGATCACTGAAGCTTTCTTT; cdr3_aa: CASSTGTVGITEAFF; d_call: TRBD1; j_call: TRBJ1-1; v_call: TRBV5-1; clone_size: -
cdr3_nt: TGTGCCAGCAGCCGCCGTAGCGGGACTCGTGAGACCCAGTACTTC; cdr3_aa: CASSRRSGTRETQYF; d_call: TRBD2; j_call: TRBJ2-5; v_call: TRBV14; clone_size: -